This TCR beta chain was sequenced for a study of identical twins. Study-wide results and limits: It was possible that invariant MAIT and iNKT cells partly confounded the zero-insertion analyses. Conclusions rested on cross-sectional statistics rather than following the same donors. Insertions were fewer in abundant cord blood beta clonotypes, whereas memory repertoires showed none of this pattern.

Comment on this clonotype: Antigen unknown.

TCRdb fed the 5' RACE reads into MiXCR, producing one record per CDR3 protein. The sample includes about 720,000 distinct CDR3 sequences, about 20% seen only once; the top ten take around 14%. The germline CDR1 and CDR2 sequences are DFQATT and SNEGSKA (reference sequence). CDR3 length: 14 residues. V lost 5 bases to trimming and J lost 2 bases, with 14 bases between them. These sequences were also reported in another study, on T cells expressing NK-cell markers. That source reports: The sequencing cohort of eight donors included seven HCMV-seropositive individuals and one seronegative individual.

Sequenced input: PBMCs. V gene TRBV20-1 combines with J gene TRBJ2-3; a weak D match, TRBD2 (7 bases). This clonotype was obtained from a woman in her late teens or twenties in good health. This CDR3 reads CSARGGGYTDTQYF. In nucleotides, the CDR3 is TGCAGTGCTCGAGGGGGGGGCTACACAGATACGCAGTATTTT.